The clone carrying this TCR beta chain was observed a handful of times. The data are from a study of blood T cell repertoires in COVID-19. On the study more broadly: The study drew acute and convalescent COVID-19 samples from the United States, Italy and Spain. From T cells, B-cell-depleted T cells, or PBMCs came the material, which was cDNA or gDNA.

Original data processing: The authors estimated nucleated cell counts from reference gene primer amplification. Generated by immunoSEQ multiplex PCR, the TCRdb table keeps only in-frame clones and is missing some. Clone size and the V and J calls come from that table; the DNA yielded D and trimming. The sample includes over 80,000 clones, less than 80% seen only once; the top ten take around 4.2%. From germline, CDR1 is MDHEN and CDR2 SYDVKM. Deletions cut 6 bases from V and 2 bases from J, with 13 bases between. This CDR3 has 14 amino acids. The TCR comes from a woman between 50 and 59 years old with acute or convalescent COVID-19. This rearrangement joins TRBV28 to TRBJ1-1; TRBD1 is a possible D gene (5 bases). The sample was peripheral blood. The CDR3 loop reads CASRGGTLNTEAFF. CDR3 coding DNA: TGTGCCAGCAGAGGCGGGACCCTCAACACTGAAGCTTTCTTT.